This paragraph covers one TCR beta chain sequence. What it recognizes is unknown. PCR used 60 Vbeta primers and 13 Jbeta primers. The method was immunoSEQ multiplex PCR; TCRdb's version includes in-frame clones alone and lacks a portion of them. This sample has around 100,000 clones, with roughly 79% found just once. This specimen comes from a study of cytomegalovirus exposure and HLA in healthy donors. V gave up 5 bases and J gave up 2 bases; unmatched junction bases: 2. The length of the CDR3 is 13 residues. Per germline, CDR1 MNHNY and CDR2 SVGAGI (reference sequence). Study outcomes and limitations: Later on, an analysis showed TCR association rates differing by HLA locus, with DRB1 the most and HLA-C the fewest. Based on reports, TCR beta sequences accurately predicted HLA-A and HLA-B alleles for most subjects.

The origin of this receptor is a man in his forties or fifties in good health and CMV-seropositive. The chain links TRBV6-6 to TRBJ2-7; the match to TRBD2 covers 8 bases. Sequencing was performed on PBMCs. The CDR3 region is CASSGTSTYEQYF. For the CDR3, the DNA is TGTGCCAGCAGTGGGACTAGTACCTACGAGCAGTACTTC.